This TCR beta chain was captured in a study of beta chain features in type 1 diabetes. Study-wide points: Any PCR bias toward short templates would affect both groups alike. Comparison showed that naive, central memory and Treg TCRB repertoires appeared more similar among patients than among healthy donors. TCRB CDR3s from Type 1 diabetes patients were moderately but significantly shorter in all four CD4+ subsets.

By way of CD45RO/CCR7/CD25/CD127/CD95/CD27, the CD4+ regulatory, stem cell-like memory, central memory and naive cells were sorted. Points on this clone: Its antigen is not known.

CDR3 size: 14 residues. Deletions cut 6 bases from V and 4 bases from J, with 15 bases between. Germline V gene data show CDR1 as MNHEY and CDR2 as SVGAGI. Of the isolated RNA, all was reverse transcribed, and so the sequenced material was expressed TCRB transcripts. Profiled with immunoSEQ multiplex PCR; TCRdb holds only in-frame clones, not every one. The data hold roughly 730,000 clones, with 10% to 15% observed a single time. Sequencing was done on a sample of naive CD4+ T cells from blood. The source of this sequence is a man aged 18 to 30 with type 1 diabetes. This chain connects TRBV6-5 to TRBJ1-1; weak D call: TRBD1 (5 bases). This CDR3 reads CASSSRDGSTEAFF. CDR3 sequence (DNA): TGTGCCAGCAGCAGCCGGGACGGGAGCACTGAAGCTTTCTTT.